A single sample is the source of the 8 T cell receptor beta chains below, sequenced in a study of blood T cell repertoires in COVID-19. Using immunoSEQ multiplex PCR, the repertoire was profiled, and TCRdb retains in-frame clones only, with some absent. The data hold about 140,000 clones, with around 80% observed a single time. The sequencing sample was made of peripheral blood. The receptor set was obtained from a man aged 60 to 69 with acute or convalescent COVID-19.

This clone has more than one count but fewer than ten. CDR3 loop: CASSRDRQETQYF. CDR3 bases: TGTGCCAGCTCAAGGGACAGGCAAGAGACCCAGTACTTC. This chain connects TRBV18 to TRBJ2-5; 8 bases are shared with TRBD1. J gave up 2 bases and V 5 bases, and 1 base lay outside the gene matches. CDR1 is KGHSH, CDR2 LQKENI, per germline. The CDR3 consists of 13 residues.

This clone was picked up a small number of times. The chain carries TRBV24-1 and TRBJ2-3; no firm D call. The CDR3 has 15 amino acids. V was clipped by 5 bases and J by 0 bases, with 11 bases between them. Germline V gene sequence: CDR1 KGHDR, CDR2 SFDVKD. CDR3 DNA sequence: TGTGCCACCAGTGGAGCCGCCGTTAGCACAGATACGCAGTATTTT. It is translated as CATSGAAVSTDTQYF.

The J gene is TRBJ2-6, the V gene TRBV30; no definite D call. The CDR3 spans 14 residues. Germline-derived CDR1 and CDR2 are GTSNPN and SVGIG (reference sequence). With 2 bases removed from V and 3 bases from J, the gap between germline ends came to 8 bases. CDR3 bases: TGTGCCTGGAGTTTCCAGTTTGGGGCCAACGTCCTGACTTTC. Amino acids: CAWSFQFGANVLTF.

V is TRBV29-1 and J is TRBJ2-1; 13 positions agree with TRBD2. The length of the CDR3 is 16 residues. With V trimmed by 4 bases and J by 9 bases, 12 bases remained unmatched. Germline CDR1 reads SQVTM; CDR2 reads ANQGSEA. This CDR3 reads CSVGSGLAGSFPEQFF. As DNA, the CDR3 is TGCAGCGTTGGTTCGGGACTAGCGGGATCCTTTCCTGAGCAGTTCTTC.

With regard to this clone: Other DNA sequences in this specimen translate into the identical CDR3. The V call is TRBV18, the J call TRBJ2-1; maybe TRBD2 (6 bases). Trimming removed 3 bases from V and 6 bases from J, with 12 bases in between. Germline loops: CDR1 KGHSH, CDR2 LQKENI. The CDR3 is 14 amino acids. The CDR3 sequence is CASSPLRGTNEQFF. CDR3 nucleotides: TGTGCCAGCTCACCCCTCCGCGGGACCAATGAGCAGTTCTTC. The whole variable domain, filled in from reference TRBV18 and TRBJ2-1, reads NAGVMQNPRHLVRRRGQEARLRCSPMKGHSHVYWYRQLPEEGLKFMVYLQKENIIDESGMPKERFSAEFPKEGPSILRIQQVVRGDSAAYFCASSPLRGTNEQFFGPGTRLTVL.

The chain links TRBV19 to TRBJ1-4, with no clear D. This CDR3 contains 15 residues. Germline values: CDR1 LNHDA, CDR2 SQIVND (reference sequence). V was shortened by 4 bases and J by 0 bases, with 9 bases between the two germline ends. The CDR3, as DNA: TGTGCCAGTAGTAATGGTCAGGCAACTAATGAAAAACTGTTTTTT. This sequence encodes CASSNGQATNEKLFF.

This clone has a single count. The chain joins TRBV7-3 to TRBJ2-3; 11 nucleotides line up with TRBD1. This CDR3 is 15 amino acids long. Losses at the gene ends were 4 bases for V and 5 bases for J; bases not matched to a gene: 5. CDR1 SGHTA and CDR2 FQGTGA come from the germline V gene. CDR3 nucleotides: TGTGCCAGCAGCTCGGGACAGGGGGTTGAAGATACGCAGTATTTT. Translating gives CASSSGQGVEDTQYF.

The chain couples TRBV15 to TRBJ2-3; no reliable D call. Per the germline V gene, CDR1 is LNHNV and CDR2 is YYDKDF (reference sequence). The CDR3 sequence is 15 residues long. V gave up 0 bases and J gave up 11 bases, with 18 bases separating them. The CDR3 coding sequence is TGTGCCACCAGCAGAGACCGAGTGAGGTCCAGTCTGCAGTATTTT. It yields the protein CATSRDRVRSSLQYF.